The clone carrying this TCR beta chain was counted ten times or more. Amplified TCR beta CDR3 regions derived from RNA transcripts. In the first-round RT-PCR of the TCR CDR3, the HTBI primer set was used. TCRdb called the multiplex PCR reads again in MiXCR, with one record for every CDR3 protein. The repertoire consists of approximately 480,000 distinct CDR3 sequences, with less than 25% occurring once and the leading ten covering approximately 25%. This entry comes from a study of T cells in Graves' hyperthyroidism and ophthalmopathy. Clinical symptoms, serum thyroxine and TRAb, thyroid ultrasound and orbital computed tomography together formed the diagnostic basis. The source of the PBMCs was over 8.5 ml of fresh peripheral blood. The V and J ends lost 2 bases and 1 base respectively, with 12 bases between them. Germline CDR1 and CDR2: WSHSY and SAAADI. The CDR3 contains 15 residues.

The J gene is TRBJ2-7, the V gene TRBV10-2, with D perhaps given as TRBD1 or TRBD2 (5 bases each). The sequence was collected from a man younger than 35 with Graves' hyperthyroidism. Sequencing input: blood. The CDR3 sequence: CASSEPGTESYEQYF. The DNA of the CDR3 is TGCGCCAGCAGTGAGCCCGGGACGGAGTCCTACGAGCAGTACTTC.